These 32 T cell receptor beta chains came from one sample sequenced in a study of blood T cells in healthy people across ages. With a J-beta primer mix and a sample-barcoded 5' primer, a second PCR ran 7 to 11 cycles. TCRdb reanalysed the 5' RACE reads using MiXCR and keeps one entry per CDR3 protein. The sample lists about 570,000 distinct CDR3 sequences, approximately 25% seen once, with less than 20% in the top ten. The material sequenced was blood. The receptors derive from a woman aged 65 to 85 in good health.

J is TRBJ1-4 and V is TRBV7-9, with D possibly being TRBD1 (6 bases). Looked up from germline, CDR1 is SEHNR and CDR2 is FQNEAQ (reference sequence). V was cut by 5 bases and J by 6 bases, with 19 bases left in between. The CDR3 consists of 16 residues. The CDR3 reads CASSRAIQGKDEKLFF. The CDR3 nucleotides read TGTGCCAGCAGCCGAGCTATACAGGGAAAGGATGAAAAACTGTTTTTT. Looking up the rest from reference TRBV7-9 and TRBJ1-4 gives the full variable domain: DTGVSQNPRHKITKRGQNVTFRCDPISEHNRLYWYRQTLGQGPEFLTYFQNEAQLEKSRLLSDRFSAERPKGSFSTLEIQRTEQGDSAMYLCASSRAIQGKDEKLFFGSGTQLSVL.

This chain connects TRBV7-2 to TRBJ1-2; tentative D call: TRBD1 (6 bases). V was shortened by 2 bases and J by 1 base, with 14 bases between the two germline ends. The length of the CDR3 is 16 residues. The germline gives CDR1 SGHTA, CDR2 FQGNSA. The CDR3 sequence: CASSLLQGPLNYGYTF. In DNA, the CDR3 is TGTGCCAGCAGCTTATTACAGGGACCTCTTAACTATGGCTACACCTTC. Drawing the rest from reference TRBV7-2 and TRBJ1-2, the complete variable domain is GAGVSQSPSNKVTEKGKDVELRCDPISGHTALYWYRQSLGQGLEFLIYFQGNSAPDKSGLPSDRFSAERTGGSVSTLTIQRTQQEDSAVYLCASSLLQGPLNYGYTFGSGTRLTVV.

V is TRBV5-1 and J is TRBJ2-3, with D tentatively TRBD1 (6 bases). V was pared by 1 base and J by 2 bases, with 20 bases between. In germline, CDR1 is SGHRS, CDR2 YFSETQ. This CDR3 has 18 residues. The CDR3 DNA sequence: TGCGCCAGCAGCTTGCGAGGGGGATGGGACGGATACACAGATACGCAGTATTTT. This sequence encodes CASSLRGGWDGYTDTQYF.

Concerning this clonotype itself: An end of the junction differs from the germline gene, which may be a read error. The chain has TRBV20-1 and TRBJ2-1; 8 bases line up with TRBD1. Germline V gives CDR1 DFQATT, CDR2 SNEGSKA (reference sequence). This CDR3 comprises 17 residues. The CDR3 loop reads CSAREAGGLPSYNEQFF. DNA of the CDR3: TGCAGCGCTAGAGAGGCAGGGGGCCTACCGTCCTACAATGAGCAGTTCTTC.

CDR3 in amino acids: CAKMEGTGTDTQYF. The CDR3 DNA sequence: TGTGCCAAAATGGAGGGGACTGGCACAGATACGCAGTATTTT. The J gene is TRBJ2-3, the V gene TRBV6-4; a possible D gene is TRBD2 (6 bases). V was cut by 10 bases and J by 1 base, with 15 bases left in between. Germline CDR1 is MRHNA and CDR2 is SNTAGT. CDR3 length equals 14 residues.

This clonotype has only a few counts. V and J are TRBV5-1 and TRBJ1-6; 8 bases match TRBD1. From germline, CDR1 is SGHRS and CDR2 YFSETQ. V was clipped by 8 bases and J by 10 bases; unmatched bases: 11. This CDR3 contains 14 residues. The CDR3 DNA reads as TGCGCCAGTAGACCGGACAGGGAGAGATCACCCCTCCACTTT. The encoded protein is CASRPDRERSPLHF.

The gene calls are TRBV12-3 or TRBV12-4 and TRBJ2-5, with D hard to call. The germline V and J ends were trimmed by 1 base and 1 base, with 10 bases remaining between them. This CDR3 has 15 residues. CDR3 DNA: TGTGCCAGCAGTTTAGTTAACATCGTCCAAGAGACCCAGTACTTC. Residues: CASSLVNIVQETQYF.

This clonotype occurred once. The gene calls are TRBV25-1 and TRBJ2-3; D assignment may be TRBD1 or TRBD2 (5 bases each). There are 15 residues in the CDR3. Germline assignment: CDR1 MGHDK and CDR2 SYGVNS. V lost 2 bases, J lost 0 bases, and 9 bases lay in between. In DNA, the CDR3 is TGTGCCAGCAGTGAAATTTGGGACAGCACAGATACGCAGTATTTT. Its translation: CASSEIWDSTDTQYF. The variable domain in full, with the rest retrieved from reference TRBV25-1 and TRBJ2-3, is EADIYQTPRYLVIGTGKKITLECSQTMGHDKMYWYQQDPGMELHLIHYSYGVNSTEKGDLSSESTVSRIRTEHFPLTLESARPSHTSQYLCASSEIWDSTDTQYFGPGTRLTVL.

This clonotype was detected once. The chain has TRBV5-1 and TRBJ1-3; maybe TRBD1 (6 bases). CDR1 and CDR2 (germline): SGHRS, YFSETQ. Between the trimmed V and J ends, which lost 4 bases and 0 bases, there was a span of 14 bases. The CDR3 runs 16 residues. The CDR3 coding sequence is TGCGCCAGCAGCCCAACAGGGCCCAGCTCTGGAAACACCATATATTTT. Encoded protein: CASSPTGPSSGNTIYF.

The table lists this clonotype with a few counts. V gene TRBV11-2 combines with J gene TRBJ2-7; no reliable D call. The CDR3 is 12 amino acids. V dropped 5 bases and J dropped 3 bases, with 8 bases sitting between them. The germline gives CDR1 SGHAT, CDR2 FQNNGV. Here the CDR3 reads CASSPDHYEQYF. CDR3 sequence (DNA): TGTGCCAGCAGCCCCGACCACTACGAGCAGTACTTC.

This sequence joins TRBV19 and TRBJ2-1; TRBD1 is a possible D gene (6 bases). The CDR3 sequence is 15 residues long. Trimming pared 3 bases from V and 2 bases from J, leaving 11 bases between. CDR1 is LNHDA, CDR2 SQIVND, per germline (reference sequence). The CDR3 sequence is CASSIQGWAYNEQFF. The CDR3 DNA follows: TGTGCCAGTAGTATTCAGGGGTGGGCCTACAATGAGCAGTTCTTC. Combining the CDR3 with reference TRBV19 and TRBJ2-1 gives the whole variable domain DGGITQSPKYLFRKEGQNVTLSCEQNLNHDAMYWYRQDPGQGLRLIYYSQIVNDFQKGDIAEGYSVSREKKESFPLTVTSAQKNPTAFYLCASSIQGWAYNEQFFGPGTRLTVL.

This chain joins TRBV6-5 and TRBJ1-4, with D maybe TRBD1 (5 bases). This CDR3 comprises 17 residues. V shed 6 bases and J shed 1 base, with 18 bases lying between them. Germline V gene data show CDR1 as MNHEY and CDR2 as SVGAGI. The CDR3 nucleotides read TGTGCCAGCAGATATGGATTGGGGGAACGAACTAATGAAAAACTGTTTTTT. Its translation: CASRYGLGERTNEKLFF.

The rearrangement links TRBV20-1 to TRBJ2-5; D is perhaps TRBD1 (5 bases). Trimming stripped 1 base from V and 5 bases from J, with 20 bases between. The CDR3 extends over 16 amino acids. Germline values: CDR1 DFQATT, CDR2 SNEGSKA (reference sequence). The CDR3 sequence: CSARAFSQGDGETQYF. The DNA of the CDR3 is TGCAGTGCTAGAGCCTTCAGTCAAGGGGATGGGGAGACCCAGTACTTC.

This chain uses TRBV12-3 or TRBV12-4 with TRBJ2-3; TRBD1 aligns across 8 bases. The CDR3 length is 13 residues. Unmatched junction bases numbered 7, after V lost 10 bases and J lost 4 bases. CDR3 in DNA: TGTGCCACCGGACAGGGAATGGCAGATACGCAGTATTTT. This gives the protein CATGQGMADTQYF.

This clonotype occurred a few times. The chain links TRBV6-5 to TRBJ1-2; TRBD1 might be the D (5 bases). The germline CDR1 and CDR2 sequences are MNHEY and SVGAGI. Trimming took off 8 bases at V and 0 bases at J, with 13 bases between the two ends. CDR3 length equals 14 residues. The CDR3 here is CASARQGANYGYTF. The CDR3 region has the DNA TGTGCCAGCGCCCGCCAGGGAGCTAACTATGGCTACACCTTC.

The CDR3 reads CASSPQEDRHYGYTF. CDR3 coding DNA: TGCGCCAGCAGCCCCCAAGAGGACAGGCACTATGGCTACACCTTC. The chain recombines TRBV4-3 with TRBJ1-2; 7 bases match TRBD1. V shed 4 bases and J 3 bases; nucleotides not matched to a gene: 8. From germline, CDR1 is LGHNA and CDR2 YSLEER. The CDR3 has 15 amino acids.

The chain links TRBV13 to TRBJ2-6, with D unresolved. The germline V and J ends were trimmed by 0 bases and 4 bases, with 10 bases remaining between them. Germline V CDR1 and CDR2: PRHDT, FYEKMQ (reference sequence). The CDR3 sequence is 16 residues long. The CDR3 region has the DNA TGTGCCAGCAGCTTAGGCAGACAAGGCGGGGCCAACGTCCTGACTTTC. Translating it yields CASSLGRQGGANVLTF.

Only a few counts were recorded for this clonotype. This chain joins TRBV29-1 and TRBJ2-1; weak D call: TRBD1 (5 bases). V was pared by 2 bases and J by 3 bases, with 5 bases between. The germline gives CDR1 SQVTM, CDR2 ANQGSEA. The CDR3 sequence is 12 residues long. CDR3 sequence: CSVEQGYNEQFF. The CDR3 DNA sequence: TGCAGCGTTGAACAGGGCTACAATGAGCAGTTCTTC.

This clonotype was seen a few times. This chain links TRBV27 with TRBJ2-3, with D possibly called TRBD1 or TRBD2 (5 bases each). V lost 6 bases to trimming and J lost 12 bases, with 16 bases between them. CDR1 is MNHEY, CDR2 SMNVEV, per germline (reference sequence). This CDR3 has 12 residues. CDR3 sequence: CASRGFRDPQYF. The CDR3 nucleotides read TGTGCCAGCAGGGGATTCCGGGACCCTCAGTATTTT.

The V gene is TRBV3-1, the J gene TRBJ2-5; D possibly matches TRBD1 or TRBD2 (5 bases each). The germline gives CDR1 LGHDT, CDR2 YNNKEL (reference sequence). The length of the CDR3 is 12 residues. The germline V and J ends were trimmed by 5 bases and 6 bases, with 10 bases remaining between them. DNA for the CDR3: TGTGCCAGCAGCTCCGAGGGACAGACCCAGTACTTC. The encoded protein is CASSSEGQTQYF.

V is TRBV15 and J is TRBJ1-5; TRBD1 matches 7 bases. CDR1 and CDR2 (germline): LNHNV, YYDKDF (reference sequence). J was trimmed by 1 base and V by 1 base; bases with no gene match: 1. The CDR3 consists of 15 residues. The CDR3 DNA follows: TGTGCCACCAGCAGAGGGGACAGCAGCAATCAGCCCCAGCATTTT. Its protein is CATSRGDSSNQPQHF.

CDR3 sequence (DNA): TGTGCCAGCCGGCGGAACGGGCAGCACACTGAAGCTTTCTTT. Its translation is CASRRNGQHTEAFF. The V gene is TRBV6-2 or TRBV6-3, the J gene TRBJ1-1, with D unresolved. The germline V gene has CDR1 MNHEY and CDR2 SVGEGT. V dropped 8 bases and J dropped 3 bases, with 16 bases sitting between them. This CDR3 is built from 14 residues.

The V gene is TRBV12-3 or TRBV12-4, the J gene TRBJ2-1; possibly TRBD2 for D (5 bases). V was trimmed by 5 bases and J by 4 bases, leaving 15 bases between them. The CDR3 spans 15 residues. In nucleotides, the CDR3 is TGTGCCAGCAGTCCAAGGGAGTCCCGATACAATGAGCAGTTCTTC. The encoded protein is CASSPRESRYNEQFF.

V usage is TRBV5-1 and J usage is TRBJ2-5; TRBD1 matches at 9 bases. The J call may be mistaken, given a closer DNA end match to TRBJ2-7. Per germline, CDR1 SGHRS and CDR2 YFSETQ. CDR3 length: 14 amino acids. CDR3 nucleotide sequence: TGCGCCAGCCGGGTGGGGACAGGGACGTACGAGCAGTACTTC. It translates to CASRVGTGTYEQYF.

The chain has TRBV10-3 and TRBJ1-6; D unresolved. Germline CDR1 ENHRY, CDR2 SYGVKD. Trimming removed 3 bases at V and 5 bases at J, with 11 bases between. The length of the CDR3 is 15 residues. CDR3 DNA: TGTGCCATCAGTGACGCGGGTCCGCATAATTCACCCCTCCACTTT. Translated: CAISDAGPHNSPLHF.

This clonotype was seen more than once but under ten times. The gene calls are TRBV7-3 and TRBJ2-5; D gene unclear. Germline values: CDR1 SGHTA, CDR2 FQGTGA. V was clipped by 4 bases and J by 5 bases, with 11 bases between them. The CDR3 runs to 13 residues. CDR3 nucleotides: TGTGCCAGCAGCTCCAAGGGTGAGGAGACCCAGTACTTC. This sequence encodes CASSSKGEETQYF.

The CDR3 coding sequence is TGTGCCAGCTCACAAGCGGGGAACACTGAAGCTTTCTTT. This gives the protein CASSQAGNTEAFF. The chain combines TRBV18 with TRBJ1-1; D call uncertain. CDR1 is KGHSH, CDR2 LQKENI, per germline. There are 13 residues in the CDR3. The V end lost 4 bases, the J end lost 1 base, and 7 bases lay between the germline ends.

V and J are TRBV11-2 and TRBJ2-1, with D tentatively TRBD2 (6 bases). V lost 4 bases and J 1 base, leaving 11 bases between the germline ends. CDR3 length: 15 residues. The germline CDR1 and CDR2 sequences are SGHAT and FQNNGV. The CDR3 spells CASSSAGISYNEQFF. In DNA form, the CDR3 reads TGTGCCAGCAGCTCTGCGGGGATATCCTACAATGAGCAGTTCTTC.

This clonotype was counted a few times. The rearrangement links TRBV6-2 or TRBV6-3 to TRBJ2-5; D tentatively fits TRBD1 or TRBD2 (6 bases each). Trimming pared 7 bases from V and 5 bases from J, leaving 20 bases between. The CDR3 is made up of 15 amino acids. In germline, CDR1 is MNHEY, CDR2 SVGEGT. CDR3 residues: CASTPDVRGRETQYF. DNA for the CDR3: TGTGCCAGCACTCCAGACGTCCGGGGGCGGGAGACCCAGTACTTC.

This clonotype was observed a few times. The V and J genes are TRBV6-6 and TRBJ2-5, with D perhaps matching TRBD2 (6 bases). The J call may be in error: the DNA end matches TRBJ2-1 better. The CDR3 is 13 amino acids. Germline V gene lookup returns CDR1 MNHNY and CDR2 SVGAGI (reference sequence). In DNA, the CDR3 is TGTGCCACCACGCGGGACGAGTACAATGAGCAGTTCTTC. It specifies CATTRDEYNEQFF.

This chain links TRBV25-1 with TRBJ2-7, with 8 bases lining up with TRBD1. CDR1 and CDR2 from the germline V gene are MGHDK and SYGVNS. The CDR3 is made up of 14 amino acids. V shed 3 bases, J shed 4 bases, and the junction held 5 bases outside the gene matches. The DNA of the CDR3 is TGTGCCAGCAGTGATTACAGGGGGAGTTACGAGCAGTACTTC. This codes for CASSDYRGSYEQYF.

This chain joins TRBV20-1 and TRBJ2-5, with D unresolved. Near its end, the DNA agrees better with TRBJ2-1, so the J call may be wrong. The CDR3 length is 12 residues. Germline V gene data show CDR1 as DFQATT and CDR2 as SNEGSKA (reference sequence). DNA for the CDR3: TGCAGTGCGTCGGTCGGTGGGTGGGAGCAGTTCTTC. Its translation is CSASVGGWEQFF.